Listed below are T cell receptor beta chains from one sample, sequenced in a study of post-analysis software for immune sequencing data. TCRdb passed the PCR reads through MiXCR, listing each CDR3 protein once. The sample contains about 810,000 distinct CDR3 sequences, 53% of which appear only once. Sequencing used blood. These receptors originate from a girl between 5 and 17 years old with multiple sclerosis. Each CDR3 is given with its conserved first and last residue. A D gene is named only where the DNA matches it firmly. Part of the rows lack a size; the others show once, few, many or a class for expanded clones.

j_gene | abundance | d_gene | v_gene | CDR3nt | CDR3aa
TRBJ2-5 | once | TRBD2 | TRBV20-1 | TGCAGTGCCCCGGGACTAGCGGGGGGGCCCCGATCACAAGAGACCCAGTACTTC | CSAPGLAGGPRSQETQYF
TRBJ2-7 | . | . | TRBV13 | TGTGCCAGCAGCTTAGGCCCGGCAGGGAACTACGAGCAGTACTTC | CASSLGPAGNYEQYF
TRBJ2-7 | . | . | TRBV6-5 | TGTGCCAGCAGTCAAATGCGTCCGTCCTACGAGCAGTACTTC | CASSQMRPSYEQYF
TRBJ1-1 | few | . | TRBV12-3/TRBV12-4 | TGTGCCAGCACCCCCCAGAACAGCAAAGCTTTCTTT | CASTPQNSKAFF
TRBJ2-7 | few | TRBD1 | TRBV14 | TGTGCCAGCAGCCAATTGACAGGGGACGAGCAGTACTTC | CASSQLTGDEQYF
TRBJ1-2 | few | . | TRBV20-1 | TGCAGTGCTAGTGCGGGGGCGCGGGAATATGGCTACACCTTC | CSASAGAREYGYTF
TRBJ2-5 | . | . | TRBV20-1 | TGCAGTGCTAACCTCCCCCTAGGGCCCTACAATGAGCAGTACTTC | CSANLPLGPYNEQYF
TRBJ2-7 | . | . | TRBV6-5 | TGTGCCAGCAGTTACTCGAATCTAGCCTCCTACGAGCAGTACTTC | CASSYSNLASYEQYF
TRBJ2-1 | few | TRBD2 | TRBV5-1 | TGCGCCAGCAGCTTATCCGGGACTAGCGGCGAAGAGCAGTTCTTC | CASSLSGTSGEEQFF
TRBJ2-4 | . | TRBD1 | TRBV7-9 | TGTGCCAGCAGCTTATTAGGGACAGGGATGCAAAACATTCAGTACTTC | CASSLLGTGMQNIQYF
TRBJ2-7 | . | TRBD2 | TRBV7-8 | TGTGCCAGCAGCTTGGGGAGGGGTTTGCGCGAGCAGTACTTC | CASSLGRGLREQYF
TRBJ1-4 | once | TRBD1 | TRBV12-3/TRBV12-4 | TGTGCCAGCAGCGCCTCCAGGGGGGCCTTGGGAAAACTGTTTTTT | CASSASRGALGKLFF
TRBJ2-1 | . | TRBD2 | TRBV10-3 | TGTGCCATCTGGTCAGGACTAGCGGCGGGAGGGGAGCAGTTCTTC | CAIWSGLAAGGEQFF
TRBJ2-1 | . | . | TRBV7-9 | TGTGCCAGCATGTACAATGAGCAGTTCTTC | CASMYNEQFF
TRBJ2-3 | . | . | TRBV5-1 | TGCGCCAGCAGCGAGGCGGGACGGACCACAGATAATACGCAGTATTTT | CASSEAGRTTDNTQYF
TRBJ2-7 | few | . | TRBV12-3/TRBV12-4 | TGTGCCAGCAGTTTATCTCGGAGGGGGCGGGACTCCGAGCAGTACTTC | CASSLSRRGRDSEQYF
TRBJ2-7 | . | TRBD1 | TRBV5-1 | TGCGCCAGCAGCGATACTCGGACAGGGAACCTGTACTTC | CASSDTRTGNLYF
TRBJ1-2 | few | . | TRBV12-3/TRBV12-4 | TGTGCCAGTGTGGGGGACGGGCACTATGGCTACACCTTC | CASVGDGHYGYTF
TRBJ2-3 | . | . | TRBV7-2 | TGTGCCAGCAGCCATTGGGGAGGGGGGAACACAGATACGCAGTATTTT | CASSHWGGGNTDTQYF
TRBJ2-7 | . | TRBD2 | TRBV4-2 | TGTGCCAGCAGCGCTCCCGGGACTAGCGAAAACTACGAGCAGTACTTC | CASSAPGTSENYEQYF
TRBJ1-2 | . | . | TRBV7-9 | TGTGCCAGCAGCTTAGATTCGCAGGGGTGGAAGTATGGCTACACCTTC | CASSLDSQGWKYGYTF
TRBJ1-2 | . | TRBD1 | TRBV20-1 | TGCAGTGCCCAAGGACAGGGTGGCTATGGCTACACCTTC | CSAQGQGGYGYTF